The clone carrying this T cell receptor (beta chain) was detected ten times or more. Its antigen is currently unknown. The data were obtained in a study of T cells after yellow fever vaccination. The study, taken as a whole, reports: Primary-vaccination clones mostly resurfaced post-booster (more than 95% CD4, roughly 87% CD8).

TCR cDNA, made by 5'RACE template switching, carried an added universal primer site and UMIs. MiXCR, run by TCRdb on the 5' RACE reads, gives a single entry per CDR3 protein. The data contain about 160,000 distinct CDR3 sequences, 6% to 7.5% of them seen just once; the ten biggest clones take up under 3%. Deletions cut 2 bases from V and 4 bases from J, with 5 bases between. Germline V CDR1 and CDR2: SGHTA, FQGNSA. This CDR3 contains 12 residues. The source was CD4+ T cells sorted from PBMCs, collected 5 days after the first yellow fever vaccination. V usage is TRBV7-2 and J usage is TRBJ2-5; D is ambiguous. The clonotype originates from a man aged 18 to 35 who received the YFV17D yellow fever vaccine. The CDR3 DNA follows: TGTGCCAGCAGCTTAAATCCAGAGACCCAGTACTTC. This gives the protein CASSLNPETQYF.